These T cell receptor beta chains were read from a single sample in a study of blood T cell repertoires in COVID-19. The protocol was immunoSEQ multiplex PCR, while the TCRdb copy is restricted to in-frame clones and leaves out a portion. The table includes 35,000 to 50,000 clones, 82% detected once. The sample taken for sequencing was peripheral blood. The receptors were gathered from a woman in her 70s with acute or convalescent COVID-19. The CDR3 runs from the conserved cysteine through the conserved F or W. D genes are given only for firm matches. The size field is filled for only some rows; it gives once, few, many or a size class.

J | V | D | size | CDR3 | DNA
TRBJ2-1 | TRBV11-2 | TRBD2 | - | CASGRILAGDNEQFF | TGTGCCAGCGGCCGAATCCTAGCGGGAGACAATGAGCAGTTCTTC
TRBJ2-4 | TRBV3-1/TRBV3-2 | - | - | CASSQAGVGNIQYF | TGTGCCAGCAGCCAAGCGGGGGTAGGAAACATTCAGTACTTC
TRBJ1-1 | TRBV7-9 | - | - | CASSLFGGAFF | TGTGCCAGCAGCTTATTCGGGGGTGCTTTCTTT
TRBJ2-7 | TRBV29-1 | - | - | CSGGQGIYEQYF | TGCAGCGGGGGCCAGGGGATTTACGAGCAGTACTTC
TRBJ2-2 | TRBV7-9 | TRBD1 | few | CASSWRTGETGELFF | TGTGCCAGCAGCTGGAGGACAGGGGAAACCGGGGAGCTGTTTTTT
TRBJ1-1 | TRBV5-5 | - | - | CASSLGSNTEAFF | TGTGCCAGCAGCTTGGGCAGTAACACTGAAGCTTTCTTT
TRBJ1-2 | TRBV6-6 | - | - | CASTPGGGYGYTF | TGTGCCAGCACCCCTGGGGGAGGTTATGGCTACACCTTC
TRBJ1-3 | TRBV6-6 | - | - | CASSQGTNGNTIYF | TGTGCCAGCAGTCAGGGGACAAATGGAAACACCATATATTTT
TRBJ1-2 | TRBV4-2 | - | once | CASSQEPRYSNYGYTF | TGTGCCAGCAGCCAAGAGCCCCGCTACTCTAACTATGGCTACACCTTC
TRBJ2-7 | TRBV28 | - | - | CASSRGYVSSYEQYF | TGTGCCAGCAGCCGCGGCTACGTGAGCTCCTACGAGCAGTACTTC
TRBJ1-3 | TRBV27 | - | - | CASGAPPGNTIYF | TGTGCCAGCGGGGCACCTCCTGGAAACACCATATATTTT
TRBJ1-5 | TRBV7-6 | TRBD1 | few | CASSPITGGSQPQHF | TGTGCCAGCAGTCCTATCACAGGGGGCAGTCAGCCCCAGCATTTT
TRBJ1-1 | TRBV20-1 | - | few | CSASRGAGQGTEAFF | TGCAGTGCTAGTCGGGGGGCCGGGCAGGGAACTGAAGCTTTCTTT
TRBJ1-2 | TRBV13 | - | once | CASSETQSLRYGYTF | TGTGCCAGCAGCGAGACACAGTCCTTAAGGTATGGCTACACCTTC
TRBJ2-2 | TRBV5-8 | TRBD2 | - | CASRPGTSGRITGELFF | TGTGCCAGCAGACCGGGGACTAGCGGGAGGATAACCGGGGAGCTGTTTTTT
TRBJ2-2 | TRBV5-6 | - | - | CASSFLTGENTGELFF | TGTGCCAGCAGCTTTTTGACGGGAGAGAACACCGGGGAGCTGTTTTTT
TRBJ2-7 | TRBV27 | - | - | CATSRRGTYEQYF | TGTGCCACCTCCCGGAGAGGGACCTACGAGCAGTACTTC
TRBJ2-3 | TRBV4-2 | TRBD2 | - | CASSQGASGINTDTQYF | TGTGCCAGCAGCCAAGGGGCTAGCGGAATCAACACAGATACGCAGTATTTT
TRBJ2-7 | TRBV29-1 | - | few | CSIKTGTYEQYF | TGCAGCATAAAGACAGGAACCTACGAGCAGTACTTC
TRBJ2-5 | TRBV15 | TRBD2 | - | CATSRGGGGETQYF | TGTGCCACCAGCAGAGGGGGCGGGGGAGAGACCCAGTACTTC
TRBJ2-7 | TRBV6-1 | - | once | CASSERREQYF | TGTGCCAGCAGTGAACGTCGCGAGCAGTACTTC
TRBJ2-1 | TRBV5-1 | TRBD2 | once | CASSQTSDEQFF | TGCGCCAGCAGCCAAACTAGCGACGAGCAGTTCTTC
TRBJ2-7 | TRBV11-3 | - | - | CASSLKSGPYEQYF | TGTGCCAGCAGCTTAAAGAGCGGGCCCTACGAGCAGTACTTC
TRBJ1-5 | TRBV19 | - | - | CASTPRASEEPQHF | TGTGCCAGTACTCCGAGGGCTTCAGAGGAGCCCCAGCATTTT